This T cell receptor beta chain was profiled in a study of OX40 agonist ivuxolimab in advanced cancers. Peripheral blood came from all dose cohorts at three timepoints. Sequenced by immunoSEQ multiplex PCR; TCRdb stores in-frame clones only, minus some. This table has 70,000 to 85,000 clones, 88% appearing once. There are 16 residues in the CDR3. Germline CDR1 reads MNHEY; CDR2 reads SMNVEV (reference sequence). The starting material was CD4+ or CD8+ T cells sorted from blood, obtained in a trial of the OX40 agonist ivuxolimab. The clonotype was recovered from an adult with an advanced solid tumor such as melanoma, head and neck, liver or kidney cancer. V gene TRBV27 combines with J gene TRBJ2-5; D call uncertain. The DNA end is a closer match to TRBJ2-7, so the J assignment may be wrong. The CDR3 DNA reads as TGTGCCAGCAGTTACCGTAACCCTGTACCCCCCTACGAGCAGTACTTC. Amino acids: CASSYRNPVPPYEQYF.